This entry lists 26 T cell receptor beta chains sequenced from one sample in a study of T cells in Graves' hyperthyroidism and ophthalmopathy. Researchers took RNA transcripts and amplified the TCR beta CDR3 regions from them. Primed by the HTBI set, a first-round RT-PCR was run on the TCR CDR3. MiXCR was run by TCRdb on the multiplex PCR reads, yielding one entry per CDR3 protein. Among some 300,000 distinct CDR3 sequences listed, 16% were seen once. Sequencing was carried out using blood. These receptor sequences come from a man aged 25 to 40 with Graves' hyperthyroidism.

In its sample, this clonotype was seen many times. The gene calls are TRBV12-3 or TRBV12-4 and TRBJ1-2, with no clear D. V lost 3 bases and J 3 bases, leaving 20 bases between the germline ends. CDR3 size: 17 residues. The CDR3 loop reads CASSFNLYGEADYGYTF. As DNA, the CDR3 is TGTGCCAGCAGTTTTAACCTTTATGGGGAGGCGGACTATGGCTACACCTTC.

This clonotype was picked up a small number of times. The V gene is TRBV29-1, the J gene TRBJ2-7; TRBD1 matches 9 bases. This CDR3 region has 14 residues. The germline CDR1 and CDR2 sequences are SQVTM and ANQGSEA. V shed 6 bases and J 4 bases; nucleotides not matched to a gene: 10. The CDR3 region has the DNA TGCAGCGTCCTACAGACAGGGGGACTTTACGAGCAGTACTTC. It translates to CSVLQTGGLYEQYF.

The chain recombines TRBV20-1 with TRBJ2-3, with a tentative D call TRBD1 (6 bases). V lost 0 bases and J lost 7, with 17 bases in between. This CDR3 has 15 residues. Germline assignment: CDR1 DFQATT and CDR2 SNEGSKA (reference sequence). DNA for the CDR3: TGCAGTGCTAGAGAAGTACAGGGTCTCATGCATACGCAGTATTTT. Protein: CSAREVQGLMHTQYF.

This clonotype was seen at least ten times. The genes are TRBV30 and TRBJ1-1, with no clear D. From germline, CDR1 is GTSNPN and CDR2 SVGIG (reference sequence). V lost 2 bases, J lost 1 base, and 8 bases lay in between. The CDR3 has 13 residues. This chain's CDR3 is CAWSLSSNTEAFF. Here the CDR3 DNA reads TGTGCCTGGAGTCTTTCTTCGAACACTGAAGCTTTCTTT.

The J gene is TRBJ2-7, the V gene TRBV29-1; TRBD1 aligns across 7 bases. The CDR3 consists of 12 residues. V was clipped by 6 bases and J by 3 bases; unmatched bases: 5. Germline loops: CDR1 SQVTM, CDR2 ANQGSEA. For the CDR3, the DNA is TGCAGCGTCCGGGACAGATACTACGAGCAGTACTTC. Translating it yields CSVRDRYYEQYF.

This rearrangement joins TRBV19 to TRBJ2-1; D is ambiguous. CDR1 is LNHDA and CDR2 is SQIVND in the germline V gene (reference sequence). The length of the CDR3 is 13 residues. Between the trimmed V and J ends, which lost 4 bases and 5 bases, there was a span of 9 bases. DNA for the CDR3: TGTGCCAGTAGTACTACAGCTAACAATGAGCAGTTCTTC. Residues: CASSTTANNEQFF.

The gene calls are TRBV2 and TRBJ1-2; weak D call: TRBD1 (5 bases). Germline V CDR1 and CDR2: SNHLY, FYNNEI. Trimming stripped 6 bases from V and 1 base from J, with 9 bases between. The CDR3 sequence is 13 residues long. The CDR3 coding sequence is TGTGCCAGCAGCCGGGACTTTAACTATGGCTACACCTTC. Its protein product is CASSRDFNYGYTF.

Many counts were recorded for this clonotype. V is TRBV7-3 and J is TRBJ2-5; no firm D call. This CDR3 is built from 13 residues. Germline CDR1 SGHTA, CDR2 FQGTGA. Trimming left V 1 base short and J 5 bases short, with 8 bases between. CDR3 protein: CASSLMAAETQYF. In nucleotides, the CDR3 is TGTGCCAGCAGCTTAATGGCTGCCGAGACCCAGTACTTC.

In its sample, this clonotype was seen a few times. This sequence joins TRBV12-3 or TRBV12-4 and TRBJ2-7, with 8 bases matching TRBD2. J gave up 4 bases and V 7 bases, and 9 bases lay outside the gene matches. This CDR3 has 14 residues. Here the CDR3 reads CASNLGGRKYEQYF. The CDR3 DNA sequence: TGTGCCAGCAACTTGGGCGGGAGGAAATACGAGCAGTACTTC.

This clonotype appeared a few times. This chain joins TRBV11-2 and TRBJ1-3; tentatively, D is TRBD1 (6 bases). Germline V lookup: CDR1 SGHAT, CDR2 FQNNGV. The germline V and J ends were trimmed by 5 bases and 6 bases, with 14 bases remaining between them. The CDR3 has 14 residues. DNA for the CDR3: TGTGCCAGCAGCCCCCCGGGACAACCAAACACCATATATTTT. As protein: CASSPPGQPNTIYF.

This chain uses TRBV24-1 with TRBJ2-1; 9 bases are a match to TRBD1. CDR3 length equals 15 residues. The V gene's germline CDR1 is KGHDR and CDR2 SFDVKD. Losses at the gene ends were 3 bases for V and 7 bases for J; bases not matched to a gene: 6. In nucleotides, the CDR3 is TGTGCCACCAGTGATCCTCCGACAGGGGGAAATGAGCAGTTCTTC. Its translation: CATSDPPTGGNEQFF.

Points on this clonotype: Given a much more abundant clone one base away, this may be a read error. This sequence joins TRBV27 and TRBJ2-1; 8 bases agree with TRBD2. V was pared by 6 bases and J by 1 base, with 11 bases of the junction left unmatched. CDR1 and CDR2 from the germline V gene are MNHEY and SMNVEV (reference sequence). This CDR3 contains 17 residues. CDR3 protein: CASSHTSGSLSYNEQFF. The CDR3 nucleotides are TGTGCCAGCAGCCACACGAGCGGGAGCCTATCCTACAATGAGCAGTTCTTC.

Of note for this clonotype: Since the CDR3 does not end with the conserved phenylalanine or tryptophan, this likely comes from a read error. DNA of the CDR3: TGTGCCAGCAGCGTCCGAGGGCCGGAATATAATTCACCCCTCCACCTT. Translated, it gives CASSVRGPEYNSPLHL. The chain recombines TRBV11-2 with TRBJ1-6; D is unresolved. Trimming removed 5 bases from V and 4 bases from J, with 15 bases in between. The V gene's germline CDR1 is SGHAT and CDR2 FQNNGV. The CDR3 runs 16 residues.

This clonotype turned up a few times. The gene calls are TRBV6-1 and TRBJ2-5, with D perhaps matching TRBD1 or TRBD2 (6 bases each). Looked up from germline, CDR1 is MNHNS and CDR2 is SASEGT. The germline V and J ends were trimmed by 8 bases and 2 bases, with 15 bases remaining between them. The CDR3 has 14 amino acids. DNA for the CDR3: TGTGCCAGCCATCCCCGGGGGCTTCAAGAGACCCAGTACTTC. This encodes CASHPRGLQETQYF.

In this sample, this clonotype turned up many times. The gene calls are TRBV29-1 and TRBJ2-2; a possible D gene is TRBD1 (6 bases). In germline, CDR1 is SQVTM, CDR2 ANQGSEA. Trimming stripped 6 bases from V and 6 bases from J, with 14 bases between. The CDR3 is 13 residues long. Here the CDR3 reads CSVKQGWAGELFF. For the CDR3, the DNA is TGCAGCGTAAAACAGGGCTGGGCCGGGGAGCTGTTTTTT.

This clonotype came up many times. This chain joins TRBV28 and TRBJ1-5; a possible D gene is TRBD1 (5 bases). Trimming removed 5 bases at V and 6 bases at J, with 20 bases between. The CDR3 spans 16 residues. Germline loops: CDR1 MDHEN, CDR2 SYDVKM. Here the CDR3 reads CASSREAEGIGQPQHF. The CDR3 nucleotides read TGTGCCAGCAGTCGGGAGGCAGAGGGGATCGGTCAGCCCCAGCATTTT.

A single count supports this clonotype. V usage is TRBV15 and J usage is TRBJ2-7; TRBD2 matches at 11 bases. The CDR3 loop spans 18 amino acids. Losses at the gene ends were 0 bases for V and 7 bases for J; bases not matched to a gene: 14. The germline CDR1 and CDR2 sequences are LNHNV and YYDKDF (reference sequence). The CDR3 is CATSRDFRASGRRDEQYF. The CDR3 DNA follows: TGTGCCACCAGCAGAGATTTTAGGGCTAGCGGGAGGAGGGATGAGCAGTACTTC.

The CDR3 DNA reads as TGCAGTGCTAGAGATCTGGGATTCAATCAGCCCCAGCATTTT. Protein sequence: CSARDLGFNQPQHF. J is TRBJ1-5 and V is TRBV20-1, with no clear D. This CDR3 has 14 amino acids. Germline V lookup: CDR1 DFQATT, CDR2 SNEGSKA (reference sequence). V lost 0 bases to trimming and J lost 3 bases, with 9 bases between them.

This clonotype came up many times. The gene calls are TRBV10-3 and TRBJ2-7; D is uncertain. The CDR3 is 12 amino acids. The germline V and J ends were trimmed by 0 bases and 5 bases, with 5 bases remaining between them. CDR1 and CDR2 (germline): ENHRY, SYGVKD. Written as DNA, the CDR3 is TGTGCCATCAGTGAGTCGCCCCACGAGCAGTACTTC. Its protein product is CAISESPHEQYF.

This clonotype was observed at least ten times. This chain connects TRBV11-2 to TRBJ2-7; possibly TRBD1 or TRBD2 for D (6 bases each). V lost 5 bases and J lost 0, with 14 bases in between. The CDR3 extends over 15 amino acids. The germline V gene encodes CDR1 SGHAT and CDR2 FQNNGV. CDR3 bases: TGTGCCAGCAGCGAACTAGCAGGGGTCTCCTACGAGCAGTACTTC. Protein: CASSELAGVSYEQYF.

The chain joins TRBV20-1 to TRBJ2-5; D may correspond to TRBD1 or TRBD2 (5 bases each). The CDR3 consists of 16 residues. Germline loops: CDR1 DFQATT, CDR2 SNEGSKA (reference sequence). Trimming cost V 0 bases and J 0 bases, with 14 bases left between them. The CDR3 sequence is CSARDLSGLDQETQYF. Here the CDR3 DNA reads TGCAGTGCTAGAGATCTGTCGGGGCTCGACCAAGAGACCCAGTACTTC.

This clonotype has at least ten counts. The chain combines TRBV6-6 with TRBJ1-2; 11 bases line up with TRBD1. CDR1 and CDR2 from the germline V gene are MNHNY and SVGAGI (reference sequence). The CDR3 has 17 residues. J gave up 3 bases and V 0 bases, and 6 bases lay outside the gene matches. The CDR3 sequence: CASSYSGQGGFDYGYTF. Written as DNA, the CDR3 is TGTGCCAGCAGTTACTCGGGACAGGGGGGGTTCGACTATGGCTACACCTTC.

This clonotype has a count of ten or more. The V and J genes are TRBV6-1 and TRBJ2-3; 15 bases match TRBD2. This CDR3 has 16 amino acids. CDR1 and CDR2 (germline): MNHNS, SASEGT. V lost 10 bases, J lost 1 base, and 6 bases stayed unmatched. DNA of the CDR3: TGTGCCACCGCGCGGACTAGCGGGAGGGGCACAGATACGCAGTATTTT. Protein sequence: CATARTSGRGTDTQYF.

This clonotype showed up many times. The chain carries TRBV28 and TRBJ2-7; D unresolved. The CDR3 contains 12 residues. Germline CDR1 is MDHEN and CDR2 is SYDVKM. Trimming removed 6 bases at V and 6 bases at J, with 12 bases between. CDR3 nucleotides: TGTGCCAGCAGGTCTGAAGATCCCGAGCAGTACTTC. Translated: CASRSEDPEQYF.

In this sample, this clonotype turned up many times. V usage is TRBV20-1 and J usage is TRBJ2-1, with 7 bases matching TRBD2. The CDR3 has 15 residues. The germline V gene encodes CDR1 DFQATT and CDR2 SNEGSKA (reference sequence). With V trimmed by 4 bases and J by 2 bases, 8 bases remained unmatched. The CDR3 region has the DNA TGCAGTGCTAAGCTGTCTAGCGGAGCCTACAATGAGCAGTTCTTC. Translation gives CSAKLSSGAYNEQFF.

The table lists this clonotype with a count of one. Given a much more abundant clone one base away, this may be a read error. The chain employs TRBV3-1 and TRBJ1-5; tentative D call: TRBD1 (5 bases). The V gene's germline CDR1 is LGHDT and CDR2 YNNKEL (reference sequence). Trimming left V 7 bases short and J 7 bases short, with 14 bases between. The CDR3 contains 13 residues. The CDR3 here is CASTRDLGQPQHF. CDR3 nucleotides: TGTGCCAGCACCCGGGACCTAGGGCAGCCCCAGCATTTT.